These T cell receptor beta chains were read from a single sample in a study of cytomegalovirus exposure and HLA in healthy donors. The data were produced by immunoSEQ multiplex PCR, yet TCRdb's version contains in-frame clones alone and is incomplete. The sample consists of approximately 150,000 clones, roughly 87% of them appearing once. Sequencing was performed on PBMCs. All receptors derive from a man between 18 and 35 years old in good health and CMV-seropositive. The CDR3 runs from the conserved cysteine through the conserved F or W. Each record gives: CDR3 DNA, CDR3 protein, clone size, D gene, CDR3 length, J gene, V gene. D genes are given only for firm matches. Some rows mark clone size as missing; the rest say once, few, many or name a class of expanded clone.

CDR3nt: TGTGCCAGCTCACCGGACATCATAGGGGGTTCACCCCTCCACTTT; CDR3aa: CASSPDIIGGSPLHF; abundance: NA; d_gene: NA; len: 15; j_gene: TRBJ1-6; v_gene: TRBV18
CDR3nt: TGTGCCATCAGCCGAGACAGGAACACTGAAGCTTTCTTT; CDR3aa: CAISRDRNTEAFF; abundance: NA; d_gene: NA; len: 13; j_gene: TRBJ1-1; v_gene: TRBV10-3
CDR3nt: TGCAGCGTGGCGACTAGCGGGGGGAGAAATGAGCAGTTCTTC; CDR3aa: CSVATSGGRNEQFF; abundance: NA; d_gene: TRBD2; len: 14; j_gene: TRBJ2-1; v_gene: TRBV29-1
CDR3nt: TGTGCCAGCAGGCGGGGATACGAGCAGTACTTC; CDR3aa: CASRRGYEQYF; abundance: NA; d_gene: NA; len: 11; j_gene: TRBJ2-7; v_gene: TRBV27
CDR3nt: TGTGCCAGTTCCCCCTCCTCCGGAAACACCATATATTTT; CDR3aa: CASSPSSGNTIYF; abundance: NA; d_gene: NA; len: 13; j_gene: TRBJ1-3; v_gene: TRBV19
CDR3nt: TGTGCCAGTAAACTAGTGGGATCAGCGGATACGCAGTATTTT; CDR3aa: CASKLVGSADTQYF; abundance: NA; d_gene: NA; len: 14; j_gene: TRBJ2-3; v_gene: TRBV19
CDR3nt: TGCGCCAGCAGTGAACGGGGAGGAGAGACCCAGTACTTC; CDR3aa: CASSERGGETQYF; abundance: NA; d_gene: NA; len: 13; j_gene: TRBJ2-5; v_gene: TRBV10-1
CDR3nt: TGTGCCAGCACAGGGGGTGGAAACACCATATATTTT; CDR3aa: CASTGGGNTIYF; abundance: NA; d_gene: TRBD1; len: 12; j_gene: TRBJ1-3; v_gene: TRBV13
CDR3nt: TGTGCCAGCAGCGTAGGAGCGGGAGAGGACACCGGGGAGCTGTTTTTT; CDR3aa: CASSVGAGEDTGELFF; abundance: NA; d_gene: TRBD2; len: 16; j_gene: TRBJ2-2; v_gene: TRBV9
CDR3nt: TGTGCCATCAGTCGACAGGGGATCCCCTCAAGCTCCTACGAGCAGTACTTC; CDR3aa: CAISRQGIPSSSYEQYF; abundance: NA; d_gene: TRBD1; len: 17; j_gene: TRBJ2-7; v_gene: TRBV10-3
CDR3nt: TGTGCCAGCAGCTTCCGGGAGCTGACCGCCCATGAGCAGTTCTTC; CDR3aa: CASSFRELTAHEQFF; abundance: NA; d_gene: NA; len: 15; j_gene: TRBJ2-1; v_gene: TRBV7-8
CDR3nt: TGTGCCAGCAGCCTAGAATTGACGGGGAGCTCCTACGAGCAGTACTTC; CDR3aa: CASSLELTGSSYEQYF; abundance: NA; d_gene: NA; len: 16; j_gene: TRBJ2-7; v_gene: TRBV7-8
CDR3nt: TGTGCCAGCAGTGAAGCGGGCGGGGGGGCCGATGAGCAGTTCTTC; CDR3aa: CASSEAGGGADEQFF; abundance: NA; d_gene: TRBD2; len: 15; j_gene: TRBJ2-1; v_gene: TRBV6-1
CDR3nt: TGTGCCAGCAGCTTGGGCGGGGGAATTAACACTGAAGCTTTCTTT; CDR3aa: CASSLGGGINTEAFF; abundance: NA; d_gene: NA; len: 15; j_gene: TRBJ1-1; v_gene: TRBV5-4
CDR3nt: TGTGCCAGCTGTGGCGGTCACAATGAGCAGTTCTTC; CDR3aa: CASCGGHNEQFF; abundance: NA; d_gene: NA; len: 12; j_gene: TRBJ2-1; v_gene: TRBV6-6
CDR3nt: TGCGCCAGCAGTCGACAGGGGGAGACCGGGGAGCTGTTTTTT; CDR3aa: CASSRQGETGELFF; abundance: NA; d_gene: TRBD1; len: 14; j_gene: TRBJ2-2; v_gene: TRBV5-1
CDR3nt: TGTGCCAGCAGCGTAGGGGGGGGACCGAAGTACTTC; CDR3aa: CASSVGGGPKYF; abundance: once; d_gene: TRBD2; len: 12; j_gene: TRBJ2-7; v_gene: TRBV9
CDR3nt: TGCGCCAGCAGCTTGGACGGACAGGGCAATCAGCCCCAGCATTTT; CDR3aa: CASSLDGQGNQPQHF; abundance: NA; d_gene: TRBD1; len: 15; j_gene: TRBJ1-5; v_gene: TRBV5-1
CDR3nt: TGTGCCAGTCTACCTTGGGAAGGACAGGGCCATGAGCAGTTCTTC; CDR3aa: CASLPWEGQGHEQFF; abundance: NA; d_gene: TRBD1; len: 15; j_gene: TRBJ2-1; v_gene: TRBV2
CDR3nt: TGCGCCAGCAGCTTGGTCCCTTATACGCAGTATTTT; CDR3aa: CASSLVPYTQYF; abundance: once; d_gene: NA; len: 12; j_gene: TRBJ2-3; v_gene: TRBV5-1
CDR3nt: TGTGCCAGCAGTTCCCCTTCGACAGGTTCCTATGGCTACACCTTC; CDR3aa: CASSSPSTGSYGYTF; abundance: once; d_gene: NA; len: 15; j_gene: TRBJ1-2; v_gene: TRBV27
CDR3nt: TGTGCCAGCAGTTACTCTTCCAGGGGTAATGAGCAGTTCTTC; CDR3aa: CASSYSSRGNEQFF; abundance: NA; d_gene: NA; len: 14; j_gene: TRBJ2-1; v_gene: TRBV6-5
CDR3nt: TGTGCCAGTAGTTCCCGAGGCAGGGGGAACACTGAAGCTTTCTTT; CDR3aa: CASSSRGRGNTEAFF; abundance: NA; d_gene: NA; len: 15; j_gene: TRBJ1-1; v_gene: TRBV19
CDR3nt: TGTGCCTGGAGTAGGGACACCAGCGCGCAGTACTTC; CDR3aa: CAWSRDTSAQYF; abundance: few; d_gene: NA; len: 12; j_gene: TRBJ2-7; v_gene: TRBV30